This T cell receptor (beta chain) was captured by sequencing in a study of blood T cell repertoires in COVID-19. The CDR3 is 13 residues long. V was cut by 6 bases and J by 6 bases, with 9 bases left in between. In germline, CDR1 is MDHEN, CDR2 SYDVKM. TCRdb's table, derived via immunoSEQ multiplex PCR, lists solely in-frame clones and lacks some. The table has about 160,000 clones, approximately 83% seen once. The sequenced sample was peripheral blood. The sequence was collected from a man in his 70s with acute or convalescent COVID-19. The rearrangement joins TRBV28 to TRBJ1-6, with D possibly being TRBD1 (5 bases). Written as DNA, the CDR3 is TGTGCCAGCAGACAGGAGTCTAATTCACCCCTCCACTTT. Translation gives CASRQESNSPLHF.